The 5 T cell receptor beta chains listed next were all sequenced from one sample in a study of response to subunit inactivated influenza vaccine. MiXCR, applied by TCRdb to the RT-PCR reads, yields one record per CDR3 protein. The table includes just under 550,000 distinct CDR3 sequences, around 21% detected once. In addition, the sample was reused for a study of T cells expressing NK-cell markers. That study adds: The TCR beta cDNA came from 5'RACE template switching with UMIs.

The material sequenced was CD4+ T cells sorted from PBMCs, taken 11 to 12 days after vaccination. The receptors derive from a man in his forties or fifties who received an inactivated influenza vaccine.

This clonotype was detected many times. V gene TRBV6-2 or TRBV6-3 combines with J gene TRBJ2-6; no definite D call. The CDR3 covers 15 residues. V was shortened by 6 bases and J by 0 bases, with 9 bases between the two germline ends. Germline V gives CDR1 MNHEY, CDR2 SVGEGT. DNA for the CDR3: TGTGCCAGCAGAACCCAGGTCTCTGGGGCCAACGTCCTGACTTTC. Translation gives CASRTQVSGANVLTF.

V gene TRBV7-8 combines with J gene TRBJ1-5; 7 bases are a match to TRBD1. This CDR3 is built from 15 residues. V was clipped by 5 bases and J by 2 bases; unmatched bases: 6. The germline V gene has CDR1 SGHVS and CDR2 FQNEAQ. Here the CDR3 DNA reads TGTGCCAGCAGCCGCGACAGGGTGCGCAATCAGCCCCAGCATTTT. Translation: CASSRDRVRNQPQHF.

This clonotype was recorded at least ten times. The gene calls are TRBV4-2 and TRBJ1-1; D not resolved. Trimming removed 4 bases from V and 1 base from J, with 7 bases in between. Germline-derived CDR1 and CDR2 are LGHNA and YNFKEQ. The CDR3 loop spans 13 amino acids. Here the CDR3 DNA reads TGTGCCAGCAGCCGGGAAGCGAACACTGAAGCTTTCTTT. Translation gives CASSREANTEAFF.

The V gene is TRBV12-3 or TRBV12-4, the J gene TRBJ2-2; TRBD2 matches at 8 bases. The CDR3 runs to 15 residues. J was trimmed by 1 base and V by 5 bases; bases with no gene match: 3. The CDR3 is CASSKLAENTGELFF. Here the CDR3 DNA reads TGTGCCAGCAGTAAACTAGCGGAGAACACCGGGGAGCTGTTTTTT.

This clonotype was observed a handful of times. Here the CDR3 reads CASRKSTKPTDTQYF. CDR3 nucleotides: TGTGCCAGCAGAAAGTCTACAAAACCCACAGATACGCAGTATTTT. The V gene is TRBV27, the J gene TRBJ2-3; D not resolved. Germline CDR1 reads MNHEY; CDR2 reads SMNVEV (reference sequence). V shed 6 bases and J shed 2 bases, with 15 bases lying between them. The CDR3 runs 15 residues.